This record looks at one T cell receptor beta chain sequence and its context. This entry is derived from a study of blood T cell repertoires in COVID-19. Study in general: The United States, Italy and Spain supplied acute and convalescent COVID-19 samples. PBMCs, B-cell-depleted T cells, or T cells were the source of the cDNA or gDNA that made up the material.

In the authors' methods: The assay estimated nucleated cells by amplifying reference gene primers. Produced via immunoSEQ multiplex PCR; TCRdb's table is partial and in-frame only. Clone size and V and J calls were adopted from that table, with D and trimming inferred from the DNA. The data contain roughly 150,000 clones, around 89% of them seen just once; the ten biggest clones take up around 1.9%. J gave up 2 bases and V 4 bases, and 2 bases lay outside the gene matches. The CDR3 spans 14 residues. CDR1 is SEHNR and CDR2 is FQNEAQ in the germline V gene (reference sequence). The chain carries TRBV7-9 and TRBJ1-3; 7 nucleotides align to TRBD1. The source of this sequence is a man between 45 and 60 years old who had recovered from COVID-19. The source material was peripheral blood. The CDR3 sequence: CASSSGGTGNTIYF. The CDR3 DNA reads TGTGCCAGCAGCTCAGGGGGGACTGGAAACACCATATATTTT.